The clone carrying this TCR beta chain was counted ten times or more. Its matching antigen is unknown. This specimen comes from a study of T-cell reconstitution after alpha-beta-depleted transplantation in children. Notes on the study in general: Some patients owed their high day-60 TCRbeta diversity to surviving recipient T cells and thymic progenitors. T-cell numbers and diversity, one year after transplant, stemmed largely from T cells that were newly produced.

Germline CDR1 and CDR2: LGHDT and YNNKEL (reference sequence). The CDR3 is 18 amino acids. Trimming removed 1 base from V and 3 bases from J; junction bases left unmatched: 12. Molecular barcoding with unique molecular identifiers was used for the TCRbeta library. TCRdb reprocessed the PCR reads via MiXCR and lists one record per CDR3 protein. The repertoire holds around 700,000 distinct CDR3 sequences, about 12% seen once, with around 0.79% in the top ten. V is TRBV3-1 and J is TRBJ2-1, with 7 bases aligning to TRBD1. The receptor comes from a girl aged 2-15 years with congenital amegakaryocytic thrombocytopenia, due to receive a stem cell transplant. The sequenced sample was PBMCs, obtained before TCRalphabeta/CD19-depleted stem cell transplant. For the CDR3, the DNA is TGTGCCAGCAGCCAAGTCGGGACAGTAATCCCACTCTACAATGAGCAGTTCTTC. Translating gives CASSQVGTVIPLYNEQFF.